This TCR beta chain was sequenced during a study of blood T cells in healthy people across ages. Findings of the study overall: PBMCs went unsorted, and a conclusive naive versus antigen-experienced comparison was therefore prevented. Long-lived and aged donors differed, with more naive CD4+ cells and higher diversity in the long-lived.

Each of the donors had 9 to 10 milliliters of peripheral blood drawn into EDTA-treated Vacutainer tubes. PCR was performed a second time for about 7 to 11 cycles using a sample-barcoded 5' primer and a J-beta primer mix. Each sample yielded at least 2.5 million CDR3-containing paired-end reads. TCRdb passed the 5' RACE reads through MiXCR, listing each CDR3 protein once. The sample includes around 2 million distinct CDR3 sequences, 30% to 40% of them seen just once. The table lists this clonotype with a count of one. Its specificity is not known. The clonotype was recovered from a human donor in good health. The specimen was blood.

The CDR3 nucleotides read TGTGCCAGCAGCTTAGCTCCGGGACAAGGTGTTGCAGCTTTCTTT. It encodes CASSLAPGQGVAAFF. The chain is built from TRBV7-2 and TRBJ1-1; maybe TRBD1 (6 bases). V was trimmed by 0 bases and J by 10 bases, leaving 18 bases between them. CDR1 and CDR2 (germline): SGHTA, FQGNSA. The CDR3 extends over 15 amino acids.